This T cell receptor beta chain was recorded in a study of cytomegalovirus exposure and HLA in healthy donors. Broader study findings: A later analysis linked 15,000 to 20,000 TCR beta sequences to HLA alleles at 0.05 false discovery rate.

Comment on this clone: The antigen remains unidentified.

Researchers ran the PCR with 60 Vbeta and 13 Jbeta primers. Sequencing used immunoSEQ multiplex PCR; TCRdb keeps in-frame clones, though not all of them. The sample lists 160,000 or so clones, roughly 82% occurring once. Between the trimmed V and J ends, which lost 1 base and 0 bases, there was a span of 4 bases. The CDR3 loop spans 13 amino acids. CDR1 and CDR2 from the germline V gene are SQVTM and ANQGSEA. The V gene is TRBV29-1, the J gene TRBJ2-4, with D hard to call. Material for sequencing was PBMCs. This clonotype was sampled from a man in his forties or fifties in good health and CMV-seropositive. The CDR3 loop is CSVEGLAKNIQYF. In DNA form, the CDR3 reads TGCAGCGTTGAAGGACTAGCCAAAAACATTCAGTACTTC.